These 31 T cell receptor beta chains were all obtained from the same sample, sequenced in a study of blood T cell repertoires in COVID-19. The method was immunoSEQ multiplex PCR; TCRdb's version includes in-frame clones alone and lacks a portion of them. The repertoire consists of roughly 18,000 clones, with roughly nine tenths occurring once and the leading ten covering roughly 6.6%. The material sequenced was peripheral blood. The origin of the receptors is a human donor in a cohort sampled during active COVID-19.

V and J are TRBV7-9 and TRBJ2-1; 9 bases are a match to TRBD1. The length of the CDR3 is 15 residues. The V segment lost 4 bases and the J segment 7 bases; nucleotides outside the gene matches: 8. Per the germline V gene, CDR1 is SEHNR and CDR2 is FQNEAQ (reference sequence). The CDR3 spells CASSSRDRARNEQFF. In DNA form, the CDR3 reads TGTGCCAGCAGCTCCCGGGACAGGGCTAGGAATGAGCAGTTCTTC.

The J gene is TRBJ2-7, the V gene TRBV5-1; 11 bases are a match to TRBD2. CDR3 length: 15 residues. From germline, CDR1 is SGHRS and CDR2 YFSETQ. V lost 4 bases, J lost 5 bases, and 8 bases stayed unmatched. The chain's CDR3 is CASSGETSGTHEQYF. DNA of the CDR3: TGCGCCAGCAGCGGGGAGACTAGCGGGACCCACGAGCAGTACTTC. The full variable domain, rest sourced from reference TRBV5-1 and TRBJ2-7, is KAGVTQTPRYLIKTRGQQVTLSCSPISGHRSVSWYQQTPGQGLQFLFEYFSETQRNKGNFPGRFSGRQFSNSRSEMNVSTLELGDSALYLCASSGETSGTHEQYFGPGTRLTVT.

This sequence joins TRBV29-1 and TRBJ2-7; D perhaps matches TRBD2 (5 bases). This CDR3 contains 16 residues. The germline gives CDR1 SQVTM, CDR2 ANQGSEA. The V and J ends lost 3 bases and 7 bases respectively, with 25 bases between them. In nucleotides, the CDR3 is TGCAGCGTTGATGGCGTTTCGCAGGTCAATAGGAGGGAGCAGTACTTC. Amino acids: CSVDGVSQVNRREQYF.

This clone was picked up a small number of times. This rearrangement joins TRBV6-6 to TRBJ1-6, with 7 bases aligning to TRBD1. CDR1 is MNHNY, CDR2 SVGAGI, per germline (reference sequence). The CDR3 sequence is 15 residues long. V shed 6 bases and J 4 bases; nucleotides not matched to a gene: 6. The CDR3 region has the DNA TGTGCCAGCAGGGGGACAGAGGCATATAATTCACCCCTCCACTTT. It translates to CASRGTEAYNSPLHF.

The sample holds one count of this clone. This chain's CDR3 is CASSPIGVPSYNEQFF. CDR3 coding DNA: TGTGCCAGCAGCCCAATCGGGGTTCCATCCTACAATGAGCAGTTCTTC. V gene TRBV5-4 combines with J gene TRBJ2-1; D is perhaps TRBD2 (5 bases). This CDR3 is built from 16 residues. The V end was cut by 4 bases, the J end by 1 base, with 15 bases between. CDR1 and CDR2 from the germline V gene are SGHNT and YYREEE (reference sequence).

CDR3 nucleotides: TGTGCCAGCTCACCATTAGCGGGGGTCCTTCGGGGAGAGACCCAGTACTTC. Translation: CASSPLAGVLRGETQYF. V is TRBV18 and J is TRBJ2-5; 9 nucleotides line up with TRBD2. This CDR3 spans 17 amino acids. The V and J ends lost 2 bases and 4 bases, in that order; junction bases with no gene match: 11. Germline loops: CDR1 KGHSH, CDR2 LQKENI. Supplemented by reference TRBV18 and TRBJ2-5, the full variable domain reads NAGVMQNPRHLVRRRGQEARLRCSPMKGHSHVYWYRQLPEEGLKFMVYLQKENIIDESGMPKERFSAEFPKEGPSILRIQQVVRGDSAAYFCASSPLAGVLRGETQYFGPGTRLLVL.

This clone was seen just once. The V call is TRBV6-5, the J call TRBJ2-1; possible D gene TRBD1, 6 bases. V lost 5 bases, J lost 6 bases, and 8 bases lay in between. The length of the CDR3 is 12 residues. Germline lookup yields CDR1 MNHEY and CDR2 SVGAGI. The CDR3: CASSLGGNEQFF. Written as DNA, the CDR3 is TGTGCCAGCAGTCTAGGGGGCAATGAGCAGTTCTTC.

The chain is built from TRBV28 and TRBJ2-3; D gene ambiguous. This CDR3 has 13 amino acids. Trimming removed 6 bases at V and 5 bases at J, with 12 bases between. The germline V gene has CDR1 MDHEN and CDR2 SYDVKM. This CDR3 is CASSGSIVDTQYF. The CDR3 DNA is TGTGCCAGCAGCGGGTCTATCGTAGATACGCAGTATTTT. Filled out from reference TRBV28 and TRBJ2-3, the complete variable domain reads DVKVTQSSRYLVKRTGEKVFLECVQDMDHENMFWYRQDPGLGLRLIYFSYDVKMKEKGDIPEGYSVSREKKERFSLILESASTNQTSMYLCASSGSIVDTQYFGPGTRLTVL.

The chain carries TRBV27 and TRBJ2-7, with 7 positions matching TRBD2. From germline, CDR1 is MNHEY and CDR2 SMNVEV (reference sequence). Germline trimming cut 7 bases from V and 3 bases from J; bases unmatched to any gene: 9. The CDR3 is 14 amino acids. The CDR3 DNA sequence: TGTGCCAGCACCCGGACTAGTGGCATCTACGAGCAGTACTTC. Translation: CASTRTSGIYEQYF.

This clone was seen a single time. This chain links TRBV10-1 with TRBJ2-1, with 12 bases fitting TRBD2. Germline V lookup: CDR1 WNHNN, CDR2 SYGVQD (reference sequence). Trimming cost V 2 bases and J 10 bases; bases outside gene matches: 6. The CDR3 consists of 15 residues. CDR3 in amino acids: CASSEGGLAGGEQFF. The CDR3 coding sequence is TGCGCCAGCAGTGAGGGGGGACTAGCGGGCGGCGAGCAGTTCTTC.

The chain recombines TRBV30 with TRBJ2-7, with D unclear. Germline loops: CDR1 GTSNPN, CDR2 SVGIG (reference sequence). With 3 bases removed from V and 3 bases from J, the gap between germline ends came to 9 bases. CDR3 size: 12 residues. The CDR3 nucleotides read TGTGCCTGGAGCAGGTCCAACTACGAGCAGTACTTC. Its protein is CAWSRSNYEQYF.

The rearrangement links TRBV3-1 (or the pseudogene TRBV3-2) to TRBJ2-7; no clear D gene. Germline V lookup: CDR1 LGHDT, CDR2 YNNKEL (reference sequence). Trimming stripped 1 base from V and 4 bases from J, with 5 bases between. CDR3 size: 12 residues. The CDR3 protein is CASSQVQYEQYF. DNA for the CDR3: TGTGCCAGCAGCCAAGTCCAGTACGAGCAGTACTTC.

The J gene is TRBJ2-7, the V gene TRBV24-1, with TRBD1 identical over 9 bases. CDR3 length: 14 amino acids. Losses at the gene ends were 6 bases for V and 1 base for J; bases not matched to a gene: 3. CDR1 is KGHDR and CDR2 is SFDVKD in the germline V gene. CDR3 nucleotide sequence: TGTGCCACCAGTCCCGGGACAGGGTCCTACGAGCAGTACTTC. It codes for CATSPGTGSYEQYF.

This sequence joins TRBV7-4 and TRBJ2-1, with D perhaps matching TRBD2 (6 bases). Trimming shortened V by 3 bases and J by 5 bases, and 32 bases separated the two germline ends. CDR3 length: 21 residues. CDR1 and CDR2 (germline): SGHVT, SQSDAQ. In DNA form, the CDR3 reads TGTGCCAGCAGCTTCTTTGGTGGCCCTGGTTACTTCTGGACTATTCACAATGAGCAGTTCTTC. Translated: CASSFFGGPGYFWTIHNEQFF.

This sequence joins TRBV12-3 or TRBV12-4 and TRBJ1-3, with no clear D. V was clipped by 3 bases and J by 6 bases, with 9 bases between them. This CDR3 is 13 amino acids long. CDR3 loop: CASSFRGKNTIYF. The CDR3 DNA reads as TGTGCCAGCAGTTTTAGAGGGAAAAACACCATATATTTT.

Note on this clone: Sequence at one end of the junction differs from germline and may be a read error. V gene TRBV4-1 combines with J gene TRBJ2-1; 9 bases match TRBD2. CDR3 size: 16 residues. Germline V gene data show CDR1 as MGHRA and CDR2 as YSYEKL. CDR3 DNA: TGCGCCAGCAGCCAAGATCCAGGGACTAGCTTGAAGAGACCGCTCTTC. As protein: CASSQDPGTSLKRPLF.

The J gene is TRBJ2-3, the V gene TRBV12-5, with 9 bases fitting TRBD2. CDR3 size: 15 residues. The J segment lost 3 bases and the V segment lost 8 bases, leaving 9 bases of the junction unmatched. The germline CDR1 and CDR2 sequences are LGHNT and FRNRAP. Written as DNA, the CDR3 is TGTGCTAGTAACTTGCGGGGGGGCCGAACAGATACGCAGTATTTT. This gives the protein CASNLRGGRTDTQYF.

The gene calls are TRBV7-9 and TRBJ2-2; TRBD1 is a possible D gene (7 bases). Per the germline V gene, CDR1 is SEHNR and CDR2 is FQNEAQ (reference sequence). V gave up 3 bases and J gave up 8 bases, with 13 bases separating them. This CDR3 has 14 residues. This CDR3 is CASSFRGERGELFF. The CDR3 DNA is TGTGCCAGCAGCTTCAGGGGGGAGAGAGGGGAGCTGTTTTTT.

This sequence joins TRBV6-5 and TRBJ2-7, with a weak D call TRBD1 (6 bases). The CDR3 spans 15 residues. Germline CDR1 and CDR2: MNHEY and SVGAGI. V was trimmed by 7 bases and J by 0 bases, leaving 16 bases between them. The DNA for the CDR3 is TGTGCCAGCAAATGGAAGGACAGTCCCTCCTACGAGCAGTACTTC. This codes for CASKWKDSPSYEQYF.

The J gene is TRBJ2-1, the V gene TRBV30; TRBD1 might be the D (6 bases). Germline V gene lookup returns CDR1 GTSNPN and CDR2 SVGIG (reference sequence). This CDR3 has 12 residues. The V end was cut by 4 bases, the J end by 16 bases, with 20 bases between. CDR3 sequence (DNA): TGTGCCTGGATGGGTCCCACAGGGCCAAGCTTCTTC. It specifies CAWMGPTGPSFF.

The chain has TRBV6-6 and TRBJ1-1; 9 bases are a match to TRBD1. J lost 0 bases, V lost 5 bases, and 16 bases had no gene match. There are 19 residues in the CDR3. Per the germline V gene, CDR1 is MNHNY and CDR2 is SVGAGI (reference sequence). CDR3 sequence (DNA): TGTGCCAGCAGTCAAAGGACAGGGGAGGCTGGGAGACTGAACACTGAAGCTTTCTTT. This translates into CASSQRTGEAGRLNTEAFF.

The rearrangement links TRBV3-1 (or the pseudogene TRBV3-2) to TRBJ1-1, with unresolved D. Trimming cost V 4 bases and J 10 bases, with 13 bases left between them. CDR3 size: 12 residues. CDR1 and CDR2 (germline): LGHDT, YNNKEL (reference sequence). CDR3 residues: CASSLREGSAFF. As DNA, the CDR3 is TGTGCCAGCAGCCTCCGGGAGGGATCAGCTTTCTTT.

The rearrangement links TRBV19 to TRBJ2-7, with TRBD1 identical over 7 bases. Per the germline V gene, CDR1 is LNHDA and CDR2 is SQIVND (reference sequence). The CDR3 contains 16 residues. With 1 base clipped from V and 7 bases from J, the junction kept 13 bases outside the gene matches. In DNA form, the CDR3 reads TGTGCCAGTAGTATAGTCTGGGGGACAGACCTACGAGAGCAGTACTTC. Encoded protein: CASSIVWGTDLREQYF.

This chain joins TRBV19 and TRBJ2-6, with TRBD1 matching 8 bases. V lost 6 bases, J lost 2 bases, and 6 bases stayed unmatched. The CDR3 consists of 16 residues. Looked up from germline, CDR1 is LNHDA and CDR2 is SQIVND (reference sequence). DNA for the CDR3: TGTGCCAGTAGGGACAGGGCAGGTACTGGGGCCAACGTCCTGACTTTC. It codes for CASRDRAGTGANVLTF.

This chain links TRBV5-1 with TRBJ2-7; the match to TRBD1 covers 8 bases. CDR1 SGHRS and CDR2 YFSETQ come from the germline V gene. The V segment lost 6 bases and the J segment 3 bases; nucleotides outside the gene matches: 5. The length of the CDR3 is 13 residues. CDR3: CASNEGTGYEQYF. The CDR3 nucleotides read TGCGCCAGCAACGAAGGGACAGGCTACGAGCAGTACTTC. Using reference TRBV5-1 and TRBJ2-7 for the parts outside the CDR3, the full variable domain is KAGVTQTPRYLIKTRGQQVTLSCSPISGHRSVSWYQQTPGQGLQFLFEYFSETQRNKGNFPGRFSGRQFSNSRSEMNVSTLELGDSALYLCASNEGTGYEQYFGPGTRLTVT.

The V gene is TRBV7-6, the J gene TRBJ1-1; D is ambiguous. CDR3 length: 13 residues. Deletions cut 2 bases from V and 1 base from J, with 5 bases between. Germline CDR1 SGHVS, CDR2 FNYEAQ. The CDR3 region has the DNA TGTGCCAGCAGCTTAAAACAGAACACTGAAGCTTTCTTT. Translation gives CASSLKQNTEAFF.

Points on this clone: This sample also contains other DNA sequences that code for the same CDR3. The chain joins TRBV20-1 to TRBJ2-5, with unresolved D. The germline gives CDR1 DFQATT, CDR2 SNEGSKA (reference sequence). The CDR3 is 11 amino acids. Trimming stripped 6 bases from V and 4 bases from J, with 9 bases between. This chain's CDR3 is CSALRGETQYF. In nucleotides, the CDR3 is TGCAGTGCGCTTAGAGGAGAGACCCAGTACTTC.

The chain has TRBV12-5 and TRBJ2-1; 13 nucleotides line up with TRBD2. This CDR3 region has 15 residues. Trimming at V came to 1 base and at J to 8 bases, leaving 2 bases not matched to a gene. The V gene's germline CDR1 is LGHNT and CDR2 FRNRAP. The CDR3 region has the DNA TGTGCTAGTGGTTTGGGACTAGCGGGGGGCTATGAGCAGTTCTTC. Amino acid sequence: CASGLGLAGGYEQFF. Filled out from reference TRBV12-5 and TRBJ2-1, the complete variable domain reads DARVTQTPRHKVTEMGQEVTMRCQPILGHNTVFWYRQTMMQGLELLAYFRNRAPLDDSGMPKDRFSAEMPDATLATLKIQPSEPRDSAVYFCASGLGLAGGYEQFFGPGTRLTVL.

This rearrangement joins TRBV6-6 to TRBJ1-1, with D possibly being TRBD1 (5 bases). The V end lost 6 bases, the J end lost 5 bases, and 13 bases lay between the germline ends. Germline CDR1 MNHNY, CDR2 SVGAGI (reference sequence). There are 13 residues in the CDR3. CDR3 region: CASRPLGGTEAFF. The CDR3 region has the DNA TGTGCCAGCAGACCCCTCGGGGGAACTGAAGCTTTCTTT.

The chain employs TRBV2 and TRBJ2-6; 10 bases line up with TRBD1. The ends lost 8 bases at V and 0 bases at J; junction bases unmatched: 4. CDR1 and CDR2 (germline): SNHLY, FYNNEI. The CDR3 length is 16 residues. CDR3 in DNA: TGTGCCAGCTCCGGGACAGGGGCCTCTGGGGCCAACGTCCTGACTTTC. It is translated as CASSGTGASGANVLTF.

This clone was seen just once. The V and J genes are TRBV25-1 and TRBJ1-3; D unclear. Germline-derived CDR1 and CDR2 are MGHDK and SYGVNS. Trimming took off 2 bases at V and 5 bases at J, with 16 bases between the two ends. There are 16 residues in the CDR3. The CDR3 spells CASSEGGGQSRNTIYF. Here the CDR3 DNA reads TGTGCCAGCAGTGAAGGCGGAGGGCAATCGCGAAACACCATATATTTT.